The 30 T cell receptor beta chains below come from one sample, sequenced in a study of blood T cell repertoires in COVID-19. Using immunoSEQ multiplex PCR, the repertoire was profiled, and TCRdb retains in-frame clones only, with some absent. The sample holds about 480,000 clones, roughly 87% seen once. Sequenced material: PBMCs or T cells enriched from blood (not recorded which). These receptors were collected from a woman under 30 with acute COVID-19.

Remarks on this clone: The same CDR3 also results from other DNA sequences found in this sample. The V call is TRBV9, the J call TRBJ2-7, with 8 bases lining up with TRBD1. V shed 0 bases, J shed 0 bases, and the junction held 2 bases outside the gene matches. Per germline, CDR1 SGDLS and CDR2 YYNGEE. There are 15 residues in the CDR3. The CDR3 nucleotides read TGTGCCAGCAGCGTAGGACAGGGGAACTCCTACGAGCAGTACTTC. Amino acids: CASSVGQGNSYEQYF.

In this sample, this clone turned up a few times. V gene TRBV5-1 combines with J gene TRBJ1-1; tentative D call: TRBD1 (5 bases). The CDR3 covers 13 residues. Trimming pared 4 bases from V and 5 bases from J, leaving 12 bases between. Germline V gene lookup returns CDR1 SGHRS and CDR2 YFSETQ. The DNA of the CDR3 is TGCGCCAGCAGCAGATCCCAGGGAACTGAAGCTTTCTTT. Translating gives CASSRSQGTEAFF. The full variable domain, in which reference TRBV5-1 and TRBJ1-1 provide the parts outside the CDR3, is KAGVTQTPRYLIKTRGQQVTLSCSPISGHRSVSWYQQTPGQGLQFLFEYFSETQRNKGNFPGRFSGRQFSNSRSEMNVSTLELGDSALYLCASSRSQGTEAFFGQGTRLTVV.

This sequence joins TRBV20-1 and TRBJ2-7; D gene uncertain. The CDR3 runs 11 residues. The V gene lost 2 bases and the J gene lost 3 bases, with 5 bases spanning the gap. Germline loops: CDR1 DFQATT, CDR2 SNEGSKA (reference sequence). The CDR3 region has the DNA TGCAGTGCTAGATCGGGCTACGAGCAGTACTTC. Its translation is CSARSGYEQYF.

In this sample, this clone turned up a few times. This rearrangement joins TRBV6-4 to TRBJ2-1; TRBD1 matches 8 bases. The CDR3 sequence is 16 residues long. The V gene end was trimmed by 4 bases and the J gene end by 4 bases; junction bases not matched to a gene: 9. Germline CDR1 MRHNA, CDR2 SNTAGT. Written as DNA, the CDR3 is TGTGCCAGCAGTGCAACCCCGGGACAGGAGTACAATGAGCAGTTCTTC. Translating gives CASSATPGQEYNEQFF.

The chain recombines TRBV7-2 with TRBJ2-7, with 9 bases lining up with TRBD2. V was clipped by 5 bases and J by 2 bases; unmatched bases: 16. This CDR3 is 18 amino acids long. Germline CDR1 is SGHTA and CDR2 is FQGNSA. CDR3: CASSLEGLTSGLTYEQYF. CDR3 coding DNA: TGTGCCAGCAGCCTCGAGGGCCTGACTAGCGGTTTAACCTACGAGCAGTACTTC. The full variable domain, completed using reference TRBV7-2 and TRBJ2-7, is GAGVSQSPSNKVTEKGKDVELRCDPISGHTALYWYRQSLGQGLEFLIYFQGNSAPDKSGLPSDRFSAERTGGSVSTLTIQRTQQEDSAVYLCASSLEGLTSGLTYEQYFGPGTRLTVT.

This rearrangement joins TRBV5-8 to TRBJ2-1; 7 nucleotides line up with TRBD1. The CDR3 spans 17 residues. From germline, CDR1 is SGHTS and CDR2 YDEGEE. Trimming took 5 bases from V and 4 from J; bases not matched to a gene: 15. The CDR3: CASSEAFGTDNYNEQFF. CDR3 coding DNA: TGTGCCAGCAGTGAGGCGTTCGGGACAGACAATTACAATGAGCAGTTCTTC.

This sequence joins TRBV18 and TRBJ1-2; tentatively, D is TRBD1 (5 bases). The V and J ends lost 3 bases and 2 bases respectively, with 13 bases between them. Germline CDR1 and CDR2: KGHSH and LQKENI. This CDR3 comprises 15 residues. This CDR3 reads CASSPRDVTNYGYTF. As DNA, the CDR3 is TGTGCCAGCTCACCGCGGGACGTAACAAACTATGGCTACACCTTC. Full variable domain (remainder filled in from reference TRBV18 and TRBJ1-2): NAGVMQNPRHLVRRRGQEARLRCSPMKGHSHVYWYRQLPEEGLKFMVYLQKENIIDESGMPKERFSAEFPKEGPSILRIQQVVRGDSAAYFCASSPRDVTNYGYTFGSGTRLTVV.

The V call is TRBV10-2, the J call TRBJ1-5; TRBD1 might be the D (5 bases). There are 14 residues in the CDR3. Trimming cost V 8 bases and J 0 bases, with 11 bases left between them. Germline values: CDR1 WSHSY, CDR2 SAAADI. In nucleotides, the CDR3 is TGCGCCAGCCACGCAGGGAATAGCAATCAGCCCCAGCATTTT. Translating it yields CASHAGNSNQPQHF.

This clone has a handful of counts. The gene calls are TRBV11-3 and TRBJ2-3; TRBD2 is a possible D gene (5 bases). Germline V gives CDR1 SGHNT, CDR2 YENEEA. This CDR3 contains 16 residues. Trimming shortened V by 1 base and J by 0 bases, and 11 bases separated the two germline ends. The CDR3 sequence: CASSLGAGLSTDTQYF. CDR3 bases: TGTGCCAGCAGCTTAGGTGCGGGCTTAAGCACAGATACGCAGTATTTT.

This clone has a handful of counts. V is TRBV12-3 or TRBV12-4 and J is TRBJ1-5, with unresolved D. Trimming removed 5 bases from V and 6 bases from J, with 8 bases in between. The CDR3 runs to 12 residues. CDR3 region: CASSLNTQPQHF. The CDR3 region has the DNA TGTGCCAGCAGTCTTAACACTCAGCCCCAGCATTTT.

This clone was seen more than once but under ten times. The same CDR3 arises from other DNA sequences in this sample as well. The chain joins TRBV27 to TRBJ2-7, with a possible D match to TRBD1 (6 bases). V was clipped by 2 bases and J by 3 bases, with 8 bases between them. CDR1 is MNHEY and CDR2 is SMNVEV in the germline V gene (reference sequence). The CDR3 is 13 residues long. CDR3 sequence (DNA): TGTGCCAGCAGTTTAATAGGGGGCTACGAGCAGTACTTC. It is translated as CASSLIGGYEQYF.

The V call is TRBV7-8, the J call TRBJ1-2; D may be TRBD1 (6 bases). Germline V CDR1 and CDR2: SGHVS, FQNEAQ. This CDR3 is built from 14 residues. V lost 5 bases, J lost 4 bases, and 14 bases lay in between. The CDR3 nucleotides read TGTGCCAGCAGCCCCCGGACAGACGGCTATGGCTACACCTTC. Translation: CASSPRTDGYGYTF.

The chain joins TRBV19 to TRBJ2-1; 13 positions match TRBD2. J gave up 4 bases and V 4 bases, and 7 bases lay outside the gene matches. The CDR3 spans 17 residues. Germline-derived CDR1 and CDR2 are LNHDA and SQIVND (reference sequence). The CDR3 DNA sequence: TGTGCCAGTAGTAAAATAGGACTAGCGGGGGATTACAATGAGCAGTTCTTC. This gives the protein CASSKIGLAGDYNEQFF.

The genes are TRBV28 and TRBJ1-2, with TRBD1 matching over 12 bases. This CDR3 contains 17 residues. V was pared by 6 bases and J by 4 bases, with 12 bases of the junction left unmatched. Germline V lookup: CDR1 MDHEN, CDR2 SYDVKM. The chain's CDR3 is CASRGPGQGASGYGYTF. CDR3 nucleotide sequence: TGTGCCAGCAGAGGACCGGGACAGGGGGCCTCAGGCTATGGCTACACCTTC.

The chain couples TRBV5-4 to TRBJ1-2; 10 bases line up with TRBD1. In germline, CDR1 is SGHNT, CDR2 YYREEE (reference sequence). V was clipped by 5 bases and J by 3 bases; unmatched bases: 4. There are 14 residues in the CDR3. CDR3 protein: CASRDRGVDYGYTF. The CDR3 DNA follows: TGTGCCAGCAGGGACAGGGGGGTTGACTATGGCTACACCTTC.

CDR3 loop: CASTRQGSYGYTF. The CDR3 region has the DNA TGTGCCAGCACCCGGCAGGGGAGCTATGGCTACACCTTC. The chain recombines TRBV2 with TRBJ1-2, with D perhaps TRBD1 (6 bases). This CDR3 is built from 13 residues. V dropped 7 bases and J dropped 4 bases, with 13 bases sitting between them. Per germline, CDR1 SNHLY and CDR2 FYNNEI.

The genes are TRBV14 and TRBJ1-6; maybe TRBD1 (6 bases). This CDR3 is 15 amino acids long. Trimming cost V 4 bases and J 7 bases, with 14 bases left between them. Germline assignment: CDR1 SGHDN and CDR2 FVKESK. In DNA form, the CDR3 reads TGTGCCAGCAGCCGAGAAACAGGGCCCAATTCACCCCTCCACTTT. It yields the protein CASSRETGPNSPLHF.

The chain recombines TRBV18 with TRBJ2-7; TRBD1 matches at 7 bases. Germline CDR1 and CDR2: KGHSH and LQKENI. With 1 base clipped from V and 5 bases from J, the junction kept 2 bases outside the gene matches. The CDR3 runs 13 residues. CDR3 region: CASSPQGANEQYF. DNA of the CDR3: TGTGCCAGCTCACCACAGGGGGCCAACGAGCAGTACTTC.

A few counts support this clone. V and J are TRBV27 and TRBJ1-6, with no clear D. Trimming took off 5 bases at V and 6 bases at J, with 5 bases between the two ends. From germline, CDR1 is MNHEY and CDR2 SMNVEV (reference sequence). The CDR3 extends over 12 amino acids. The CDR3 sequence is CASSLGNSPLHF. DNA of the CDR3: TGTGCCAGCAGTCTCGGTAATTCACCCCTCCACTTT.

This clone has a handful of counts. The chain recombines TRBV19 with TRBJ2-3; 7 nucleotides agree with TRBD1. Trimming removed 3 bases from V and 4 bases from J; junction bases left unmatched: 7. This CDR3 is 15 amino acids long. Germline CDR1 and CDR2: LNHDA and SQIVND (reference sequence). The CDR3 loop reads CASSIWRQGADTQYF. In DNA form, the CDR3 reads TGTGCCAGTAGTATTTGGAGACAGGGCGCAGATACGCAGTATTTT.

CDR3 DNA sequence: TGTGCCACCAGTGATCCCGGACAGGGAGCACCCCTCCACTTT. Residues: CATSDPGQGAPLHF. This chain links TRBV24-1 with TRBJ1-6, with 8 bases aligning to TRBD1. This CDR3 has 14 residues. V lost 3 bases to trimming and J lost 11 bases; unmatched junction nucleotides: 5. Germline V gene data show CDR1 as KGHDR and CDR2 as SFDVKD.

The chain links TRBV7-9 to TRBJ1-5; D perhaps matches TRBD1 (5 bases). CDR1 and CDR2 from the germline V gene are SEHNR and FQNEAQ (reference sequence). The V end lost 3 bases, the J end lost 6 bases, and 9 bases lay between the germline ends. CDR3 length: 13 residues. The CDR3 region has the DNA TGTGCCAGCAGCTTGCAGGGTTTTCAGCCCCAGCATTTT. This codes for CASSLQGFQPQHF.

V is TRBV6-1 and J is TRBJ1-2, with 7 bases fitting TRBD1. CDR3 length: 14 amino acids. V trimming: 2 bases; J trimming: 4 bases; junction bases outside the gene matches: 4. CDR1 is MNHNS and CDR2 is SASEGT in the germline V gene. CDR3 nucleotide sequence: TGTGCCAGCAGTGAACCGCAGGGGGGCTATGGCTACACCTTC. Protein: CASSEPQGGYGYTF.

In regard to this clone: An end of the junction differs from the germline gene, which may be a read error. This chain uses TRBV2 with TRBJ1-1, with D possibly being TRBD1 (5 bases). The CDR3 is made up of 11 amino acids. Germline V CDR1 and CDR2: SNHLY, FYNNEI. In DNA form, the CDR3 reads TGTGCCAGCAGTCAGGACACCGAAGCTTTCTTT. Amino acids: CASSQDTEAFF.

This rearrangement joins TRBV21-1 to TRBJ2-4; the table names TRBD2, a call not compared with the DNA. TRBV21-1 is recorded as a pseudogene. This CDR3 contains 19 residues. CDR3 region: CASSKEGHDYQDGKNIQYF. CDR3 bases: TGTGCCAGCAGCAAAGAGGGTCACGACTACCAGGATGGCAAAAACATTCAGTACTTC.

The gene calls are TRBV7-7 and TRBJ2-2; TRBD2 agrees at 13 bases. Germline V lookup: CDR1 SSHAT, CDR2 FNYEAQ (reference sequence). With V trimmed by 6 bases and J by 5 bases, 9 bases remained unmatched. The CDR3 spans 17 residues. The CDR3 sequence: CASSKTSGRAGTGELFF. The CDR3 DNA sequence: TGTGCCAGCAGTAAAACTAGCGGGAGGGCCGGGACCGGGGAGCTGTTTTTT.

This chain joins TRBV19 and TRBJ1-2; 9 nucleotides line up with TRBD1. V trimming: 4 bases; J trimming: 8 bases; junction bases outside the gene matches: 11. Germline values: CDR1 LNHDA, CDR2 SQIVND (reference sequence). CDR3 length equals 15 residues. The CDR3, as DNA: TGTGCCAGTAGTACCCCGGGACAGGGAACCAAGGGCTACACCTTC. It codes for CASSTPGQGTKGYTF.

The rearrangement links TRBV19 to TRBJ1-2; 9 bases fit TRBD1. CDR3 size: 13 residues. Losses at the gene ends were 5 bases for V and 12 bases for J; bases not matched to a gene: 10. Germline lookup yields CDR1 LNHDA and CDR2 SQIVND (reference sequence). The CDR3 here is CASSPAGDRAHTF. CDR3 in DNA: TGTGCCAGTAGTCCAGCGGGGGACAGGGCTCACACCTTC. The full variable domain, in which reference TRBV19 and TRBJ1-2 provide the parts outside the CDR3, is DGGITQSPKYLFRKEGQNVTLSCEQNLNHDAMYWYRQDPGQGLRLIYYSQIVNDFQKGDIAEGYSVSREKKESFPLTVTSAQKNPTAFYLCASSPAGDRAHTFGSGTRLTVV.

The chain has TRBV7-9 and TRBJ1-6; no firm D call. V lost 3 bases to trimming and J lost 9 bases, with 9 bases between them. From germline, CDR1 is SEHNR and CDR2 FQNEAQ (reference sequence). The CDR3 runs 13 residues. The CDR3 sequence: CASSLADPSPLHF. The CDR3 DNA reads as TGTGCCAGCAGCTTGGCAGATCCTTCACCCCTCCACTTT.

J is TRBJ2-2 and V is TRBV4-1; 8 positions agree with TRBD1. CDR1 and CDR2 from the germline V gene are MGHRA and YSYEKL. The CDR3 has 16 residues. The V segment lost 0 bases and the J segment 5 bases; nucleotides outside the gene matches: 5. As DNA, the CDR3 is TGCGCCAGCAGCCAAGATAGACAGGGGTTTACCGGGGAGCTGTTTTTT. Translating it yields CASSQDRQGFTGELFF.